This T cell receptor beta chain appears in the sequencing data of a study of blood T cells in healthy people across ages. Together with a sample-barcoded 5' primer, a J-beta primer mix was included in a second PCR lasting roughly 6 to 12 cycles. Each sample provided no less than 3 million CDR3-containing paired-end reads. TCRdb reanalysed the 5' RACE reads using MiXCR and keeps one entry per CDR3 protein. This table holds hundreds of thousands of distinct CDR3 sequences, over 40% found once. Drawing of peripheral blood yielded about 9.6 milliliters from each donor. V was clipped by 7 bases and J by 2 bases; unmatched bases: 9. Per the germline V gene, CDR1 is SQVTM and CDR2 is ANQGSEA. This CDR3 has 14 residues. This clonotype was seen many times. Its antigen is unidentified. General study points: Naive T cell percentage by flow cytometry tracked strongly with beta diversity. CMV status of donors was unknown, possibly confounding expanded clonotype changes.

Sequencing used blood. The V gene is TRBV29-1, the J gene TRBJ2-5, with 8 nucleotides matching TRBD2. The receptor's source is a woman aged 80 or over in good health. The CDR3, as DNA: TGCAGCGGTGTGTTAGCGGGGCGGCAAGAGACCCAGTACTTC. Amino acids: CSGVLAGRQETQYF.